This entry is about one T cell receptor beta chain. This clone was seen ten or more times. The specificity of this receptor is unknown. One base away there is no much larger clone; base qualities are not given. The library was produced with the immunoSEQ multiplex PCR assay. For the multiplex PCR, a mixture combining 60 forward primers for TCR Vbeta segments and 13 reverse primers for TCR Jbeta segments was used. The CDR3 region of rearranged TCR beta genes was amplified from genomic DNA by a multiplex PCR assay. On the Illumina HiSeq System, the amplified TCR beta libraries were sequenced as 87-base-pair reads. As for the authors' bioinformatics: A later analysis counted about 76 million unique TCR beta chains across the 666 repertoires, and around 12 million of these chains were shared by at least two donors. Raw reads were error-corrected and collapsed into unique sequences with a nearest-neighbor algorithm that merged closely related sequences to remove PCR and sequencing errors. V, D and J gene segments were assigned by aligning CDR3 sequences to IMGT reference sequences. For a sequence to be retained, a match of at least six nucleotides to both a V gene segment and a J gene segment was required. A rearrangement was called productive if the CDR3 had no stop codons and remained in frame with V and J, and every other rearrangement was called non-productive. Following IMGT convention, CDR3 was defined as the stretch from the second conserved V-encoded cysteine up to the conserved J-encoded phenylalanine. The earlier analysis of 500 to 750 of the donors excluded any sequence lacking an unambiguous match to a single V gene segment. An earlier analysis of some 500 of the donors classified V segments as functional when productive rearrangements were above 56.7% and as segregating when the standard deviation between donors was above 5%. To diagnose cytomegalovirus status from the catalog of TCR beta chain sequences, a statistical classification framework was built. In a later analysis, TCR nucleotide sequences were compared against IMGT/GENE-DB human TR gene sequences so that V and J genes could be assigned. A later analysis assigned CDR3 sequences and most-parsimonious VDJ recombination scenarios with the TCRdist pipeline. In a later analysis, every TCR beta chain was defined by the combination of its CDR3 amino acid sequence and its V-gene family, and reads without a unique V-gene family were dropped. In a later analysis, 450 to 600 highly shared, low-generation-probability nucleotide sequences were removed to address suspected cross-contamination and a sequencing artifact. In a later analysis, a clonal expansion index for each public chain was calculated from normalized within-repertoire ranks of inferred template counts. In a later analysis, generation probabilities were computed with a VDJ recombination model fitted to out-of-frame rearrangements, and the resulting probabilities were checked against IGoR. In a later analysis, TCR-TCR, TCR-HLA and TCR-CMV co-occurrence was scored with hypergeometric tests, and a repertoire-size bias correction was applied to TCR pairs. False discovery rates were estimated in a later analysis by permuting HLA or CMV assignments 20 times. In a later analysis, co-occurring TCRs were grouped using DBSCAN, with TCRdist sequence similarity added in when clustering inside HLA-allele-positive subsets. Repertoires with fewer than 30,000 or more than 120,000 public chains were left out of co-occurrence clustering, as were five repertoires with anomalous nucleotide sharing. TCRdb holds this immuneACCESS table with in-frame rearrangements only. Some clones are missing; in checked studies, unresolved V genes explain under half, and the rest has no known cause. V, J and clone size reflect that table, while D and trimming were determined from the DNA. In this sample the table shows 220,000 or so clones, 65% to 75% of which occur a single time. The leading ten clones occupy under 2% of the sample.

The data derive from a study of cytomegalovirus exposure and HLA in healthy donors (dated by TCRdb to about 2017). In the study overall: According to an earlier analysis of several hundred of the donors, 200 million or so T cells yielded 117 million unique TCR beta sequences and around 300 Gb of sequence data. An early release that covered 640 HLA-typed donors contained around 300 gigabases of sequencing data and 85 million to 100 million unique TCR sequences. Of the approximately 370 genotyped donors, more than 75% were placed in the genetic ancestry cluster associated with self-reported Caucasian donors. The study aimed to test whether cataloging public T cell receptors could reveal signatures of past pathogen exposure. The T cell repertoires of several hundred subjects were profiled by immunosequencing and related to cytomegalovirus serostatus. A separate validation cohort of over a hundred different subjects was used in addition to the roughly 640-subject first cohort. High-throughput TCR immunosequencing, statistical association of individual TCRs with disease status, and machine learning were combined to predict cytomegalovirus infection status. In a later analysis, previously published TCR beta repertoires from 500 to 750 donors were re-analyzed and high-resolution HLA genotyping was added so that TCR occurrence patterns could be studied. Rather than using new phenotypic data, the later analysis identified candidate immune exposures from TCR beta sequences and from how often those sequences occurred across donors. To decide whether each TCR beta V gene segment behaved as functional or pseudogenic, an earlier analysis of some 580 of the donors relied on high-throughput TCR beta sequencing. Donor age, sex, ethnicity and CMV serostatus were collected together with the repertoire data. Genome-wide SNP genotypes for about three fifths of the 666 donors were used in a later genetic analysis, which treated that subset as a discovery cohort. All discovery cohort repertoires had been generated using a single sequencing platform. Both class I and class II loci were covered by HLA typing, at four-digit resolution. Typing coverage differed by locus: A, B, C, DRB1 and DQB1 were typed in roughly 620-640 donors, DQA1 in approximately 520, DPA1 in approximately 610, and DPB1 in around 440. Four to six DR-DQ haplotypes were handled as single units for association and clustering, since linkage in the cohort was strong. Across 398 genotyped donors of the cohort, an average of approximately 200,000 unique TCR beta nucleotide sequences per donor were sequenced, and approximately 17% of those sequences were non-productive. Overall study outcomes, separate from this receptor: According to the authors, the approach could potentially be generalized to other disease states and immunological phenotypes. In the study, around 150 TCR beta chains were listed as associated with cytomegalovirus. According to a later analysis, parvovirus B19, influenza, CMV and Epstein-Barr virus appeared linked to several top co-occurrence clusters. Linkage disequilibrium might explain the correlated functional status among segregating V segments, but an unknown experimental factor could not be excluded. Only TCR beta chains were sequenced in this cohort, and the absence of alpha or paired-chain data limited detectable features. A group of highly shared sequence variants was considered likely to be a technical artifact of the sequencing pipeline. Roughly uniform sequencing depth across donors was assumed in presence/absence analyses, although this assumption may not hold. HLA typing was unavailable for some donors at each locus, so association tests used only the typed subset. The classifier was reported to diagnose cytomegalovirus status with high specificity and sensitivity in both the original cohort and the validation cohort. In an earlier analysis of approximately 590 of the donors, most TCR beta V segments were observed in productive rearrangements about 87% or about 30% of the time, broadly matching IMGT annotations. Compared with equally common non-associated chains, HLA-associated TCR beta chains in a later analysis were more clonally expanded and had lower generation probabilities. Specific HLA alleles were associated with 15,000 to 20,000 TCR beta sequences at a false discovery rate of 0.05 in a later analysis. Most TCR sequences were seen in very few donors, while some public TCRs were found in many individuals. Three of the identified cytomegalovirus-associated TCR beta chains were confirmed in vitro to be specific for cytomegalovirus antigens. In a later analysis, most CMV-associated TCR beta chains were found to appear HLA-restricted, with HLA associations seemingly driven largely by CMV exposure. In a later genetic analysis, a missense DCLRE1C variant was associated with V-gene and J-gene trimming of TCR beta chains, and the association was replicated in an independent cohort. When HLA alleles, especially DR and DQ, strongly co-occurred, attributing TCR associations to individual alleles was difficult. Seventeen rarely observed V segments, including chromosome 9 orphons, were excluded from the earlier analysis of about 610 of the donors because counts were too low. Because the 87-base-pair reads could not distinguish some IMGT-functional V segments, including TRBV6-2 and TRBV6-3, those segments were excluded. According to a later genetic analysis, donors in an Asian-associated ancestry cluster had fewer N-insertions in productive TCRs than the approximately 670-donor mean. CMV serostatus was the only immune exposure information available for the cohort. In a later analysis, the rate of TCR association differed among HLA loci, with DRB1 alleles having the most associated TCRs and HLA-C alleles having the fewest. A further reported finding was that TCR beta sequences accurately predicted the HLA-A and HLA-B alleles for most subjects in the first cohort.

From a lookup of the germline V gene, CDR1 and CDR2 are SGDLS and YYNGEE. V is shortened by 7 bases, J by 6 bases, and the region joining them spans 13 bases. The CDR3, cysteine through phenylalanine, is 12 amino acids long. Left in the record is the CDR3 DNA by itself, 36 bases read in frame from the first base. The cohort consisted of 600 to 750 healthy bone marrow donors. At the time of sampling, every cohort member was nominally healthy, though immune exposures that went unrecorded were likely present. The donor tested CMV seronegative and was one of the 352 seronegative cohort members. A peripheral blood sample was collected from each donor, and TCR beta sequencing was performed on peripheral blood mononuclear cells. The Qiagen DNeasy Blood Extraction Kit was used to extract genomic DNA from the blood cell samples.

The clonotype comes from a woman aged 25 to 39 in good health and CMV-seronegative. The sample comprised PBMCs. The chain was built from TRBV9 and TRBJ1-1; too little of a D gene remains to name it. The sequenced DNA: TGTGCCAGCGGGAGGGTCGGTGCTGAAGCTTTCTTT. Its translation reads: CASGRVGAEAFF.